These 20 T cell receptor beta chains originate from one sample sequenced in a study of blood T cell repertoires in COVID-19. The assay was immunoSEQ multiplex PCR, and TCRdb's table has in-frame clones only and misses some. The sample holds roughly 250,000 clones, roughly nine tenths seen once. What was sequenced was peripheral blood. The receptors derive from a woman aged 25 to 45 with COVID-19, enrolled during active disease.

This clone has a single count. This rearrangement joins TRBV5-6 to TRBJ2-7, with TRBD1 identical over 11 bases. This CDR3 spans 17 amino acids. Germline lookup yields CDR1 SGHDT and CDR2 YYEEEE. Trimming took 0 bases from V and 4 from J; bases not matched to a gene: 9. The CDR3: CASSLAAAGTGGYEQYF. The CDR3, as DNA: TGTGCCAGCAGCTTGGCCGCCGCGGGGACAGGGGGTTACGAGCAGTACTTC.

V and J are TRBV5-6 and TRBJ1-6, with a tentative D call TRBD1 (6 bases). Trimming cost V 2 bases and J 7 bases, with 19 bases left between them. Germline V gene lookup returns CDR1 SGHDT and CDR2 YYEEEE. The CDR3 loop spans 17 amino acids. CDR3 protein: CASSFTTRTVGNSPLHF. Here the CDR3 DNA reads TGTGCCAGCAGCTTTACGACCCGGACAGTAGGCAATTCACCCCTCCACTTT.

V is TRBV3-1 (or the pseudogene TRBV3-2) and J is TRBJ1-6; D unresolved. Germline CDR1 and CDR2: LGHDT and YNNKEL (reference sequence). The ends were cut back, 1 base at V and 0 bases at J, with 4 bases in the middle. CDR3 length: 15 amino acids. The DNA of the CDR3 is TGTGCCAGCAGCCAAGTGGCCTCCTATAATTCACCCCTCCACTTT. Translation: CASSQVASYNSPLHF.

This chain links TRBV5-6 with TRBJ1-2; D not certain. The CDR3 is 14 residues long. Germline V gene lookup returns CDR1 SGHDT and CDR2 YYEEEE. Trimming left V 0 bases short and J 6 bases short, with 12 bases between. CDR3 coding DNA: TGTGCCAGCAGCTTGGGGAGGAATGCGCATGGCTACACCTTC. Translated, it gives CASSLGRNAHGYTF.

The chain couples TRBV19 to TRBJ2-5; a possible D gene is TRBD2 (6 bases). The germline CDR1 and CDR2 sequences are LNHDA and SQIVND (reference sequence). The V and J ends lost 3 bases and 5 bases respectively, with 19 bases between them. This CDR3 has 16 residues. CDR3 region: CASSIPLIRDFETQYF. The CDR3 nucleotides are TGTGCCAGTAGTATCCCATTGATAAGGGACTTTGAGACCCAGTACTTC.

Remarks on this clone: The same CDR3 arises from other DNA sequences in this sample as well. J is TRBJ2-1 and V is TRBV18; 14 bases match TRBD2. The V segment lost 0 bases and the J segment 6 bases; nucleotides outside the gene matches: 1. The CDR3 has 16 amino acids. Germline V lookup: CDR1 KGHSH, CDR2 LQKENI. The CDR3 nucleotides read TGTGCCAGCTCACCACCCGGACTAGCGGGGGGCAATGAGCAGTTCTTC. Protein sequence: CASSPPGLAGGNEQFF.

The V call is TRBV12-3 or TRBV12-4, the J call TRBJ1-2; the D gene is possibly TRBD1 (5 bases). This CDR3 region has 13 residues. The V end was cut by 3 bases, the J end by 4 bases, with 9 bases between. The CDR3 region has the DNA TGTGCCAGCAGTTTTACAGGCTCCTATGGCTACACCTTC. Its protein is CASSFTGSYGYTF.

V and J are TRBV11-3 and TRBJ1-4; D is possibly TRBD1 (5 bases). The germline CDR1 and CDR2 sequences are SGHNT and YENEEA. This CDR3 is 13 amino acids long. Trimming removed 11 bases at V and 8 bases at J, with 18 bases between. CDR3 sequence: CALLGGSGEKLFF. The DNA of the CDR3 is TGTGCCTTACTGGGGGGATCAGGAGAAAAACTGTTTTTT. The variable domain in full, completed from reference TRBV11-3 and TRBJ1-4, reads EAGVVQSPRYKIIEKKQPVAFWCNPISGHNTLYWYLQNLGQGPELLIRYENEEAVDDSQLPKDRFSAERLKGVDSTLKIQPAELGDSAVYLCALLGGSGEKLFFGSGTQLSVL.

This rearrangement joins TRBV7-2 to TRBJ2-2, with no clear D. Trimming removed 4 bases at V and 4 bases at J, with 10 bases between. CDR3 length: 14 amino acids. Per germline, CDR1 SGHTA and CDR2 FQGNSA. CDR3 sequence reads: CASSSRVLTGELFF. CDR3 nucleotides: TGTGCCAGCAGCTCCCGGGTCCTCACCGGGGAGCTGTTTTTT.

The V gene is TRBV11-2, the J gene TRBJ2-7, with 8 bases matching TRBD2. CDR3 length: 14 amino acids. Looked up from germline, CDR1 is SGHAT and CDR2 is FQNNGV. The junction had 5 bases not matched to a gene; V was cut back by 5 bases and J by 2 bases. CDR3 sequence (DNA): TGTGCCAGCAGCCAACCGGGACTAGCCTACGAGCAGTACTTC. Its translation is CASSQPGLAYEQYF.

This chain's CDR3 is CASSRTSGTGELFF. The CDR3 nucleotides read TGTGCCAGCAGCCGGACCTCAGGGACCGGGGAGCTGTTTTTT. V usage is TRBV11-2 and J usage is TRBJ2-2; maybe TRBD1 (5 bases). This CDR3 spans 14 amino acids. CDR1 SGHAT and CDR2 FQNNGV come from the germline V gene. The germline V and J ends were trimmed by 5 bases and 5 bases, with 12 bases remaining between them.

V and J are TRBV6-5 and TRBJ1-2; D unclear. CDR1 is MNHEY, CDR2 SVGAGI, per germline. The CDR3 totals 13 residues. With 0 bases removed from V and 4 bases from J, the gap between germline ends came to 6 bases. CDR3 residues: CASSYSNSYGYTF. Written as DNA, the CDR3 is TGTGCCAGCAGTTACTCAAACAGCTATGGCTACACCTTC.

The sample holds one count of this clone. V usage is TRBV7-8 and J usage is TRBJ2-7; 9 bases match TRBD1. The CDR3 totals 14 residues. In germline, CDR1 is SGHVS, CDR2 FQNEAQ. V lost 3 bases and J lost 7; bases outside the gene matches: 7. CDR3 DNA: TGTGCCAGCAGCTTCGGACAGGGGTCGGGGGAGCAGTACTTC. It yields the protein CASSFGQGSGEQYF.

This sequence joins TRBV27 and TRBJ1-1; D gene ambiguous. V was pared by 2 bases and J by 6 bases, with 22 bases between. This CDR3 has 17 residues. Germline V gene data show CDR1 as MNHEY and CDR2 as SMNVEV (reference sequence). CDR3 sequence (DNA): TGTGCCAGCAGTTTACTGGTCCCCCGCGGAATCGGGGCTGAAGCTTTCTTT. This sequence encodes CASSLLVPRGIGAEAFF.

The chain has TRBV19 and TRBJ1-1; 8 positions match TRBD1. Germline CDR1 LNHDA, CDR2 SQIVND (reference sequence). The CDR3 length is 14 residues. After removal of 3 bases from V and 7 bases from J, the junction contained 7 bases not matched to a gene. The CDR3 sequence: CASSIDRGLNEAFF. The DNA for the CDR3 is TGTGCCAGTAGTATCGACAGGGGACTGAATGAAGCTTTCTTT.

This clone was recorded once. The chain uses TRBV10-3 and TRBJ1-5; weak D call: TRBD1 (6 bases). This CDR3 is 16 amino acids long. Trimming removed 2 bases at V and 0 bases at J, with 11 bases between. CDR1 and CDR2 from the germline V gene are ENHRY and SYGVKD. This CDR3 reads CAISERQVHSNQPQHF. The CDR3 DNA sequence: TGTGCCATCAGTGAGAGACAGGTCCATAGCAATCAGCCCCAGCATTTT.

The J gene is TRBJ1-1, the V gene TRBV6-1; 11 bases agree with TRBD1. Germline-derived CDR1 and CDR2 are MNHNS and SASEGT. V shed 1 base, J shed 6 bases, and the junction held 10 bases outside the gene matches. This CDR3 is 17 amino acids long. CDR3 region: CASSEGTGGAKSAEAFF. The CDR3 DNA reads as TGTGCCAGCAGTGAAGGGACAGGGGGCGCGAAGTCTGCTGAAGCTTTCTTT.

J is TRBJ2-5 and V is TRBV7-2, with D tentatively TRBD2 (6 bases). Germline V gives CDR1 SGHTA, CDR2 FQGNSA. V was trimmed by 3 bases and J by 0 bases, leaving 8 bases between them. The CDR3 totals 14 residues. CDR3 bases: TGTGCCAGCAGCTTTGGCGGGAACCAAGAGACCCAGTACTTC. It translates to CASSFGGNQETQYF.

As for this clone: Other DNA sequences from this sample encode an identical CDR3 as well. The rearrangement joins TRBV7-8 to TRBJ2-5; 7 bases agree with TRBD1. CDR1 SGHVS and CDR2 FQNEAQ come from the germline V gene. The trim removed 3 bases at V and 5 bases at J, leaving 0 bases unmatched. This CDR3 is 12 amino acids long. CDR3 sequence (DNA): TGTGCCAGCAGCTTCAGGGGGGAGACCCAGTACTTC. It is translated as CASSFRGETQYF.

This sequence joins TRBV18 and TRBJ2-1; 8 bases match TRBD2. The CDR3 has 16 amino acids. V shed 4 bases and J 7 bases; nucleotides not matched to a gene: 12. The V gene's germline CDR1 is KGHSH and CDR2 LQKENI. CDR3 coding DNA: TGTGCCAGCTCACAACAATCGGGACTAGACCTTAATGAGCAGTTCTTC. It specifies CASSQQSGLDLNEQFF.